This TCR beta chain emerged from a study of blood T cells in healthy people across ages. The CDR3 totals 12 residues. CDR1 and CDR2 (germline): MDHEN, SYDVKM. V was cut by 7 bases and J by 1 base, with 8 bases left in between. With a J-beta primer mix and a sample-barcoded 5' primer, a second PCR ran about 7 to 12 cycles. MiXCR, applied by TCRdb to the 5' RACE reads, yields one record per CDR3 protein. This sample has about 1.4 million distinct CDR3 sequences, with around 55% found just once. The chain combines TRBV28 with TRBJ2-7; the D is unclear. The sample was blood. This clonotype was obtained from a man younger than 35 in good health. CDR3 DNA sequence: TGTGCCAGCACGGCACCTTCCTACGAGCAGTACTTC. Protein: CASTAPSYEQYF.